The following is a T cell receptor (beta chain) sequence with its context. Every sample had a minimum of 6.5 million PBMCs isolated. The data were obtained in a study of blood T cells in healthy people across ages. The CDR3 contains 14 residues. The germline V gene has CDR1 SNHLY and CDR2 FYNNEI. For the second PCR, which ran for about 6 to 11 cycles, a sample-barcoded 5' primer and a J-beta primer mix were used. TCRdb re-analysed the 5' RACE reads in MiXCR, keeping a single row per CDR3 protein. The table includes about 1,400,000 distinct CDR3 sequences, approximately 59% detected once. The sample was blood. The chain combines TRBV2 with TRBJ2-5, with 9 bases matching TRBD1. Near its end, the DNA agrees better with TRBJ2-7, so the J call may be wrong. The TCR comes from a man between 18 and 29 years old in good health. CDR3 sequence (DNA): TGTGCCAGCAGTACCGGGACAGGGTGGAACGAGCAGTACTTC. Translated, it gives CASSTGTGWNEQYF.